Below are 30 T cell receptor beta chains sequenced from a single sample in a study of blood T cell repertoires in COVID-19. Measured with immunoSEQ multiplex PCR; TCRdb has only the in-frame clones, and not every one. The sample comprises around 140,000 clones, roughly 80% of which are singletons, and 16% rests with the top ten. Sequencing was done on a sample of peripheral blood. All receptors derive from a man aged 45-65 years with acute or convalescent COVID-19.

The chain links TRBV9 to TRBJ2-3; 7 positions match TRBD2. The length of the CDR3 is 15 residues. Germline lookup yields CDR1 SGDLS and CDR2 YYNGEE. With 4 bases clipped from V and 5 bases from J, the junction kept 10 bases outside the gene matches. The CDR3 protein is CASSPSGWAGDTQYF. In nucleotides, the CDR3 is TGTGCCAGCAGCCCTAGCGGTTGGGCGGGAGATACGCAGTATTTT. Together with reference TRBV9 and TRBJ2-3, the CDR3 gives the full variable domain: DSGVTQTPKHLITATGQRVTLRCSPRSGDLSVYWYQQSLDQGLQFLIQYYNGEERAKGNILERFSAQQFPDLHSELNLSSLELGDSALYFCASSPSGWAGDTQYFGPGTRLTVL.

The chain couples TRBV5-6 to TRBJ2-4, with 8 positions matching TRBD1. The CDR3 is 15 residues long. V was pared by 4 bases and J by 3 bases, with 6 bases of the junction left unmatched. Germline loops: CDR1 SGHDT, CDR2 YYEEEE. CDR3 nucleotides: TGTGCCAGCAGCCGGATACAGGGGGACAAAAACATTCAGTACTTC. The encoded protein is CASSRIQGDKNIQYF.

The V gene is TRBV10-2, the J gene TRBJ2-3; 8 nucleotides agree with TRBD2. Germline CDR1 reads WSHSY; CDR2 reads SAAADI. The length of the CDR3 is 16 residues. Unmatched junction bases numbered 14, after V lost 4 bases and J lost 8 bases. CDR3 DNA: TGCGCCAGCAGTGCCGCGGGACTAGTCGGTCCCGCTACGCAGTATTTT. Translation: CASSAAGLVGPATQYF.

The chain has TRBV5-1 and TRBJ1-5, with 7 bases aligning to TRBD1. This CDR3 has 15 residues. From germline, CDR1 is SGHRS and CDR2 YFSETQ. V lost 2 bases to trimming and J lost 4 bases; unmatched junction nucleotides: 6. The CDR3 DNA reads TGCGCCAGCAGCTTCGGGACAGACAATAATCAGCCCCAGCATTTT. Its translation: CASSFGTDNNQPQHF.

V and J are TRBV5-1 and TRBJ2-7; D perhaps matches TRBD1 (6 bases). The germline V and J ends were trimmed by 2 bases and 5 bases, with 11 bases remaining between them. CDR1 and CDR2 (germline): SGHRS, YFSETQ. The CDR3 consists of 13 residues. The CDR3 sequence: CASSFGTLNEQYF. The DNA of the CDR3 is TGCGCCAGCAGCTTCGGGACACTCAACGAGCAGTACTTC.

The J gene is TRBJ1-2, the V gene TRBV3-1 (or the pseudogene TRBV3-2); D is possibly TRBD1 (5 bases). Germline loops: CDR1 LGHDT, CDR2 YNNKEL (reference sequence). This CDR3 has 16 residues. Trimming pared 2 bases from V and 0 bases from J, leaving 13 bases between. The CDR3 here is CASSQMGGASNYGYTF. CDR3 sequence (DNA): TGTGCCAGCAGCCAAATGGGGGGAGCCTCTAACTATGGCTACACCTTC.

The rearrangement joins TRBV11-2 to TRBJ2-5, with D perhaps TRBD2 (7 bases). Deletions cut 1 base from V and 5 bases from J, with 14 bases between. Per the germline V gene, CDR1 is SGHAT and CDR2 is FQNNGV. The CDR3 is 15 amino acids. The CDR3 region is CASSLVGGLVETQYF. CDR3 DNA sequence: TGTGCCAGCAGCTTAGTGGGGGGGCTAGTTGAGACCCAGTACTTC.

The chain combines TRBV5-5 with TRBJ1-5; no reliable D call. V was cut by 7 bases and J by 0 bases, with 17 bases left in between. Germline loops: CDR1 SGHKS, CDR2 YYEKEE (reference sequence). The CDR3 runs 16 residues. CDR3 DNA: TGTGCCAGCCGGCTTGGTACCGGGAATAGCAATCAGCCCCAGCATTTT. This gives the protein CASRLGTGNSNQPQHF.

V is TRBV18 and J is TRBJ2-1; D gene ambiguous. The V and J ends lost 2 bases and 0 bases respectively, with 8 bases between them. Germline V gene lookup returns CDR1 KGHSH and CDR2 LQKENI. There are 15 residues in the CDR3. CDR3 sequence: CASSPDISSYNEQFF. In DNA form, the CDR3 reads TGTGCCAGCTCACCAGACATTAGCTCCTACAATGAGCAGTTCTTC.

The chain employs TRBV6-9 and TRBJ1-1; D might be TRBD1 (5 bases). Germline-derived CDR1 and CDR2 are MNHGY and SVAAGI. V lost 1 base to trimming and J lost 0 bases, with 9 bases between them. CDR3 size: 15 residues. DNA of the CDR3: TGTGCCAGCAGTTATTGTTGCAGGGTGAACACTGAAGCTTTCTTT. Residues: CASSYCCRVNTEAFF.

This chain connects TRBV6-5 to TRBJ2-6; the D is unclear. From germline, CDR1 is MNHEY and CDR2 SVGAGI. Deletions cut 8 bases from V and 0 bases from J, with 8 bases between. The CDR3 loop spans 14 amino acids. The CDR3 here is CASERFSGANVLTF. CDR3 coding DNA: TGTGCCAGCGAGCGCTTCTCTGGGGCCAACGTCCTGACTTTC.

The chain combines TRBV28 with TRBJ2-2; 11 bases agree with TRBD1. The CDR3 contains 17 residues. V shed 6 bases and J 5 bases; nucleotides not matched to a gene: 11. CDR1 and CDR2 from the germline V gene are MDHEN and SYDVKM. CDR3 in DNA: TGTGCCAGCAGGCCCTCGTCCGGGACAGGGGGTACCGGGGAGCTGTTTTTT. The encoded protein is CASRPSSGTGGTGELFF.

A note on this clone: The junction shows a germline mismatch at one end, possibly a read error. The chain is built from TRBV3-1 (or the pseudogene TRBV3-2) and TRBJ1-2, with D maybe TRBD1 (6 bases). This CDR3 has 15 residues. Germline assignment: CDR1 LGHDT and CDR2 YNNKEL (reference sequence). This chain's CDR3 is CASRQQGSPNYGYTF. CDR3 nucleotide sequence: TGTGCCAGCCGCCAGCAGGGGAGCCCTAACTATGGCTACACCTTC.

The chain combines TRBV11-2 with TRBJ2-3; D unresolved. Germline V gives CDR1 SGHAT, CDR2 FQNNGV. This CDR3 has 14 amino acids. The V and J ends lost 5 bases and 0 bases respectively, with 9 bases between them. This CDR3 is CASSTRRSTDTQYF. CDR3 nucleotides: TGTGCCAGCAGCACACGGCGGAGCACAGATACGCAGTATTTT.

The rearrangement joins TRBV24-1 to TRBJ2-5; 7 bases agree with TRBD1. Germline V gives CDR1 KGHDR, CDR2 SFDVKD. The CDR3 has 13 amino acids. V lost 9 bases, J lost 1 base, and 4 bases stayed unmatched. Here the CDR3 DNA reads TGTGCCACCGCCACAGGGGCCCAAGAGACCCAGTACTTC. Translated: CATATGAQETQYF.

This rearrangement joins TRBV27 to TRBJ1-5; D remains unclear. CDR1 MNHEY and CDR2 SMNVEV come from the germline V gene (reference sequence). V gave up 5 bases and J gave up 4 bases, with 12 bases separating them. The CDR3 has 14 residues. The DNA for the CDR3 is TGTGCCAGCAGTCCCACGGGAGGTAATCAGCCCCAGCATTTT. Amino acid sequence: CASSPTGGNQPQHF.

The chain has TRBV24-1 and TRBJ2-5; D may be TRBD1 (5 bases). The germline V gene encodes CDR1 KGHDR and CDR2 SFDVKD. V shed 4 bases and J shed 5 bases, with 19 bases lying between them. There are 16 residues in the CDR3. For the CDR3, the DNA is TGTGCCACCAGTGACCTGGGGCTCGGGCCGAGGGAGACCCAGTACTTC. It is translated as CATSDLGLGPRETQYF.

This clone was observed a few times. This chain connects TRBV19 to TRBJ1-6, with TRBD1 matching over 8 bases. V gave up 6 bases and J gave up 7 bases; unmatched junction bases: 5. Per germline, CDR1 LNHDA and CDR2 SQIVND (reference sequence). This CDR3 has 14 residues. The CDR3 DNA is TGTGCCAGTAGAAAGACAGGGGACAATTCACCCCTCCACTTT. This codes for CASRKTGDNSPLHF. Complete variable domain (other parts from reference TRBV19 and TRBJ1-6): DGGITQSPKYLFRKEGQNVTLSCEQNLNHDAMYWYRQDPGQGLRLIYYSQIVNDFQKGDIAEGYSVSREKKESFPLTVTSAQKNPTAFYLCASRKTGDNSPLHFGNGTRLTVT.

V and J are TRBV9 and TRBJ2-3; possible D gene TRBD1, 6 bases. Germline V gene lookup returns CDR1 SGDLS and CDR2 YYNGEE. Trimming removed 3 bases at V and 8 bases at J, with 19 bases between. This CDR3 comprises 15 residues. The CDR3 DNA reads TGTGCCAGCAGCGAAACAGGGACCCCAGTTGGTACGCAGTATTTT. Amino acids: CASSETGTPVGTQYF.

The V gene is TRBV13, the J gene TRBJ1-4; 9 nucleotides agree with TRBD1. J gave up 8 bases and V 0 bases, and 13 bases lay outside the gene matches. The CDR3 consists of 18 residues. The germline V gene encodes CDR1 PRHDT and CDR2 FYEKMQ (reference sequence). The CDR3, as DNA: TGTGCCAGCAGCTTAGGCCTAGGGGACAGGGATTTCCGGGAAAAACTGTTTTTT. Translated: CASSLGLGDRDFREKLFF.

The chain links TRBV3-1 (or the pseudogene TRBV3-2) to TRBJ1-2, with 10 bases matching TRBD1. Germline-derived CDR1 and CDR2 are LGHDT and YNNKEL (reference sequence). Germline trimming cut 3 bases from V and 8 bases from J; bases unmatched to any gene: 12. This CDR3 spans 16 amino acids. CDR3 in DNA: TGTGCCAGCAGCCAGGGTTCCGGGACAGGGGCGCTGGGCTACACCTTC. Translating it yields CASSQGSGTGALGYTF.

This rearrangement joins TRBV6-4 to TRBJ2-3, with 10 nucleotides matching TRBD2. Germline CDR1 is MRHNA and CDR2 is SNTAGT. V trimming: 6 bases; J trimming: 0 bases; junction bases outside the gene matches: 3. The CDR3 runs 15 residues. The DNA for the CDR3 is TGTGCCAGCAGCATTAGCGGGGGGAGCACAGATACGCAGTATTTT. It translates to CASSISGGSTDTQYF.

V gene TRBV2 combines with J gene TRBJ2-1; 7 nucleotides align to TRBD1. This CDR3 contains 15 residues. Germline CDR1 SNHLY, CDR2 FYNNEI. The CDR3 nucleotides read TGTGCAGCTACGGTTACAGGGGACTCCTACAATGAGCAGTTCTTC. This sequence encodes CAATVTGDSYNEQFF. Together with reference TRBV2 and TRBJ2-1, the CDR3 gives the full variable domain: EPEVTQTPSHQVTQMGQEVILRCVPISNHLYFYWYRQILGQKVEFLVSFYNNEISEKSEIFDDQFSVERPDGSNFTLKIRSTKLEDSAMYFCAATVTGDSYNEQFFGPGTRLTVL.

This chain joins TRBV6-5 and TRBJ2-2; TRBD2 matches at 8 bases. From germline, CDR1 is MNHEY and CDR2 SVGAGI. The length of the CDR3 is 16 residues. The V gene end was trimmed by 2 bases and the J gene end by 4 bases; junction bases not matched to a gene: 6. Here the CDR3 reads CASSYTRGGGTGELFF. CDR3 bases: TGTGCCAGCAGTTACACCCGGGGGGGCGGCACCGGGGAGCTGTTTTTT.

V and J are TRBV4-1 and TRBJ2-7, with TRBD1 matching over 8 bases. The CDR3 length is 14 residues. Germline lookup yields CDR1 MGHRA and CDR2 YSYEKL. V shed 1 base and J 6 bases; nucleotides not matched to a gene: 5. This chain's CDR3 is CASSQVGQGGEQYF. The CDR3 DNA reads as TGCGCCAGCAGCCAAGTCGGACAGGGCGGCGAGCAGTACTTC.

This chain links TRBV4-1 with TRBJ1-1; 8 positions match TRBD1. The CDR3 consists of 17 residues. Germline values: CDR1 MGHRA, CDR2 YSYEKL. V was clipped by 1 base and J by 0 bases; unmatched bases: 7. CDR3 DNA: TGCGCCAGCAGCCAAGTCGGGACAGGCGGGTTGAACACTGAAGCTTTCTTT. This gives the protein CASSQVGTGGLNTEAFF.

This chain uses TRBV3-1 (or the pseudogene TRBV3-2) with TRBJ1-2; 8 bases match TRBD1. Unmatched junction bases numbered 10, after V lost 4 bases and J lost 0 bases. The CDR3 extends over 17 amino acids. Germline V gene lookup returns CDR1 LGHDT and CDR2 YNNKEL (reference sequence). The CDR3: CASSPNQGAAPNYGYTF. CDR3 nucleotide sequence: TGTGCCAGCAGCCCGAATCAGGGGGCGGCACCTAACTATGGCTACACCTTC.

In DNA, the CDR3 is TGTGCCAGCAGCTCCTTGGACAGGGTCGAGACCCAGTACTTC. This encodes CASSSLDRVETQYF. The chain is built from TRBV5-6 and TRBJ2-5, with TRBD1 matching 8 bases. With V trimmed by 3 bases and J by 5 bases, 6 bases remained unmatched. Germline lookup yields CDR1 SGHDT and CDR2 YYEEEE. The CDR3 has 14 residues.

The chain recombines TRBV29-1 with TRBJ1-1, with D perhaps TRBD1 (6 bases). Germline V CDR1 and CDR2: SQVTM, ANQGSEA. V was shortened by 7 bases and J by 11 bases, with 14 bases between the two germline ends. CDR3 length: 10 residues. CDR3 in amino acids: CSAGQSQAFF. CDR3 DNA sequence: TGCAGCGCTGGACAGTCCCAGGCTTTCTTT.

In this sample, this clone turned up once. The rearrangement uses TRBV5-5 and TRBJ1-6, with TRBD1 identical over 8 bases. CDR3 length: 16 amino acids. Trimming at V came to 4 bases and at J to 0 bases, leaving 3 bases not matched to a gene. CDR1 is SGHKS and CDR2 is YYEKEE in the germline V gene (reference sequence). CDR3 residues: CASSRTGSSYNSPLHF. The CDR3 coding sequence is TGTGCCAGCAGCCGGACAGGGAGCTCCTATAATTCACCCCTCCACTTT.